This is a list of T cell receptor beta chains from one sample in a study of shared clonotypes between healthy human individuals. TCRdb's copy holds only in-frame clones and misses some; the assay was immunoSEQ multiplex PCR. The data show roughly 1,100,000 clones, approximately 68% seen once. The material sequenced was memory CD4+ T cells sorted from blood. Receptor source: a man younger than 30 in good health. CDR3s include the opening cysteine and the closing phenylalanine or tryptophan. Each record gives: CDR3 DNA, CDR3 protein, J gene, V gene, clone size, D gene. The D gene is left open where the match is weak. Some rows have no size entry. The others give once, few or many, or a class for an expanded clone.

CDR3 DNA: TGTGCCAGCAGCCAAGAGCGGGGGGGCCCAGATACGCAGTATTTT
CDR3 protein: CASSQERGGPDTQYF
J gene: TRBJ2-3
V gene: TRBV4-2
clone size: -
D gene: TRBD2

CDR3 DNA: TGTGCCAGCAGTGGAGGACAGGGGATCGTCGGCAAAAACATTCAGTACTTC
CDR3 protein: CASSGGQGIVGKNIQYF
J gene: TRBJ2-4
V gene: TRBV6-1
clone size: many
D gene: TRBD1

CDR3 DNA: TGTGCCAGTAGTATAGGGCAGCGGGGGTCCTACAATGAGCAGTTCTTC
CDR3 protein: CASSIGQRGSYNEQFF
J gene: TRBJ2-1
V gene: TRBV19
clone size: once
D gene: TRBD2

CDR3 DNA: TGTGCCAGCAGTTCCCGTGCTAGCGGGGTTTACAATGAGCAGTTCTTC
CDR3 protein: CASSSRASGVYNEQFF
J gene: TRBJ2-1
V gene: TRBV28
clone size: -
D gene: TRBD2

CDR3 DNA: TGTGCCACGTCCGAAGCGGGCGCCCTCACAGATACGCGATATTTT
CDR3 protein: CATSEAGALTDTRYF
J gene: TRBJ2-3
V gene: TRBV7-3
clone size: -
D gene: -

CDR3 DNA: TGTGCCAGCAGCCCTGGGGGAGGGGATAGTTCACCCCTCCACTTT
CDR3 protein: CASSPGGGDSSPLHF
J gene: TRBJ1-6
V gene: TRBV7-2
clone size: -
D gene: -

CDR3 DNA: TGTGCCTGGAGTGTAAACGGACTGGGGAACACTGAAGCTTTCTTT
CDR3 protein: CAWSVNGLGNTEAFF
J gene: TRBJ1-1
V gene: TRBV30
clone size: -
D gene: -

CDR3 DNA: TGTGCCAGCAGCCTACGACAGATCCTAGCCAAAAACATTCAGTACTTC
CDR3 protein: CASSLRQILAKNIQYF
J gene: TRBJ2-4
V gene: TRBV5-6
clone size: once
D gene: -

CDR3 DNA: TGTGCCAGCAGCTATGCCAACTTGTTCGGGTCGGGGGCCTACAATGAGCAGTTCTTC
CDR3 protein: CASSYANLFGSGAYNEQFF
J gene: TRBJ2-1
V gene: TRBV7-8
clone size: -
D gene: -

CDR3 DNA: TGTGCCAGCAGCCTGGGGCCGGGACTAGCGGTCTACAATGAGCAGTTCTTC
CDR3 protein: CASSLGPGLAVYNEQFF
J gene: TRBJ2-1
V gene: TRBV5-5
clone size: -
D gene: TRBD2

CDR3 DNA: TGTGCCAGCAGCTCGGGACTAGCGGGGATCTACAATGAGCAGTTCTTC
CDR3 protein: CASSSGLAGIYNEQFF
J gene: TRBJ2-1
V gene: TRBV7-2
clone size: -
D gene: TRBD2

CDR3 DNA: TGTGCCAGCACCGAAAGGGTTCGGGGCGAGCAGTACTTC
CDR3 protein: CASTERVRGEQYF
J gene: TRBJ2-7
V gene: TRBV2
clone size: -
D gene: -

CDR3 DNA: TGCGCCAGCAGCCGAGAGAACACAGGGGGCGGGGGCTACACCTTC
CDR3 protein: CASSRENTGGGGYTF
J gene: TRBJ1-2
V gene: TRBV4-1
clone size: -
D gene: TRBD1

CDR3 DNA: TGTGCCAGCAGTTTAGGTTACAGGGCCACTGAAGCTTTCTTT
CDR3 protein: CASSLGYRATEAFF
J gene: TRBJ1-1
V gene: TRBV28
clone size: few
D gene: -

CDR3 DNA: TGCGCCAGCAGCGAGGGCTTACGTAGGACTAATGAAAAACTGTTTTTT
CDR3 protein: CASSEGLRRTNEKLFF
J gene: TRBJ1-4
V gene: TRBV5-1
clone size: -
D gene: -

CDR3 DNA: TGCAGCGTTGGAGAATATGGCAATCAGCCCCAGCATTTT
CDR3 protein: CSVGEYGNQPQHF
J gene: TRBJ1-5
V gene: TRBV29-1
clone size: -
D gene: -

CDR3 DNA: TGTGCCAGTAGCCCTGCTGGGGGGGGAAATCAGCCCCAGCATTTT
CDR3 protein: CASSPAGGGNQPQHF
J gene: TRBJ1-5
V gene: TRBV19
clone size: few
D gene: -

CDR3 DNA: TGTGCCAGCAGTATCCCCCCGTTTCAGGGCTACACCTTC
CDR3 protein: CASSIPPFQGYTF
J gene: TRBJ1-2
V gene: TRBV5-4
clone size: -
D gene: -

CDR3 DNA: TGTGCTAGTGCCCCAGATAATTCACCCCTCCACTTT
CDR3 protein: CASAPDNSPLHF
J gene: TRBJ1-6
V gene: TRBV12-5
clone size: -
D gene: -

CDR3 DNA: TGTGCCAGCAGTCGGCCGGGGCAGGGCACCGGGGAGCTGTTTTTT
CDR3 protein: CASSRPGQGTGELFF
J gene: TRBJ2-2
V gene: TRBV6-1
clone size: -
D gene: -

CDR3 DNA: TGTGCCAGTAAGGCTACAGGGACTAACTATGGCTACACCTTC
CDR3 protein: CASKATGTNYGYTF
J gene: TRBJ1-2
V gene: TRBV19
clone size: -
D gene: -

CDR3 DNA: TGCGCCAGCAGCCATGCAGAGGGACCGGGTGGCTACACCTTC
CDR3 protein: CASSHAEGPGGYTF
J gene: TRBJ1-2
V gene: TRBV5-1
clone size: -
D gene: -

CDR3 DNA: TGTGCCAGCTCACCACCGGCAGGCACGGGCGAGCAGTACTTC
CDR3 protein: CASSPPAGTGEQYF
J gene: TRBJ2-7
V gene: TRBV18
clone size: -
D gene: -

CDR3 DNA: TGTGCCAGCAGCTTAGGAGCTAGCGGGCCGAAAGAGACCCAGTACTTC
CDR3 protein: CASSLGASGPKETQYF
J gene: TRBJ2-5
V gene: TRBV7-6
clone size: once
D gene: TRBD2

CDR3 DNA: TGTGCCAGCAGCCCGAGTATTCAGGGGAACTATGGCTACACCTTC
CDR3 protein: CASSPSIQGNYGYTF
J gene: TRBJ1-2
V gene: TRBV9
clone size: -
D gene: -

CDR3 DNA: TGTGCCAGCAGCTTAGCTCGGAGTGAGGGGGGGACAGCCGACTACGAGCAGTACTTC
CDR3 protein: CASSLARSEGGTADYEQYF
J gene: TRBJ2-7
V gene: TRBV11-2
clone size: -
D gene: -

CDR3 DNA: TGTGCCAGCAGCTCCGTGGGACTGGGGGGCTACACCTTC
CDR3 protein: CASSSVGLGGYTF
J gene: TRBJ1-2
V gene: TRBV5-4
clone size: -
D gene: -

CDR3 DNA: TGTGCCAGCAGTTCAAACAGGATCACCTACGAGCAGTACTTC
CDR3 protein: CASSSNRITYEQYF
J gene: TRBJ2-7
V gene: TRBV27
clone size: few
D gene: -

CDR3 DNA: TGTGCCAGCAGTTTTTTGGGTGGTGGCGAAAAACTGTTTTTT
CDR3 protein: CASSFLGGGEKLFF
J gene: TRBJ1-4
V gene: TRBV28
clone size: -
D gene: -

CDR3 DNA: TGTGCCAGCAGGGGAGAGCTAGGCGGCTACACCTTC
CDR3 protein: CASRGELGGYTF
J gene: TRBJ1-2
V gene: TRBV6-5
clone size: -
D gene: -

CDR3 DNA: TGTGCCAGCAGCCGGGGCCTTAATGAAAAACTGTTTTTT
CDR3 protein: CASSRGLNEKLFF
J gene: TRBJ1-4
V gene: TRBV7-3
clone size: -
D gene: -

CDR3 DNA: TGTGCCAGCAGTGAAGTACGCGGAAACACTGAAGCTTTCTTT
CDR3 protein: CASSEVRGNTEAFF
J gene: TRBJ1-1
V gene: TRBV2
clone size: -
D gene: -

CDR3 DNA: TGCGCCAGCAGCCAAGTTGATGGGAGAGCCAATGAGCAGTTCTTC
CDR3 protein: CASSQVDGRANEQFF
J gene: TRBJ2-1
V gene: TRBV4-3
clone size: -
D gene: -

CDR3 DNA: TGTGCCAGCCGCCCCGGGGACGTCTATGGCTACACCTTC
CDR3 protein: CASRPGDVYGYTF
J gene: TRBJ1-2
V gene: TRBV6-6
clone size: -
D gene: -

CDR3 DNA: TGTGCCAGCAGCTTTTATTCGCAACCCGAGCAGTACTTC
CDR3 protein: CASSFYSQPEQYF
J gene: TRBJ2-7
V gene: TRBV5-5
clone size: -
D gene: -

CDR3 DNA: TGTGCCAGCAGCGTAAGCCAGGGGGCGGATGGCTACACCTTC
CDR3 protein: CASSVSQGADGYTF
J gene: TRBJ1-2
V gene: TRBV9
clone size: -
D gene: TRBD1

CDR3 DNA: TGTGCCAGCAGTTACGTGGCTAGCGGGAGAGATACGCAGTATTTT
CDR3 protein: CASSYVASGRDTQYF
J gene: TRBJ2-3
V gene: TRBV6-5
clone size: -
D gene: TRBD2

CDR3 DNA: TGCGCCAGCAGCCAAGGAGCGGACCTTTACAATGAGCAGTTCTTC
CDR3 protein: CASSQGADLYNEQFF
J gene: TRBJ2-1
V gene: TRBV4-3
clone size: -
D gene: -

CDR3 DNA: TGTGCCAGCAGCAGGGGACTAGCGGTGGTCACCGGGGAGCTGTTTTTT
CDR3 protein: CASSRGLAVVTGELFF
J gene: TRBJ2-2
V gene: TRBV5-6
clone size: -
D gene: TRBD2

CDR3 DNA: TGTGCCATCAGTGGTAGGGAAGCGGGGGTCTACAATGAGCAGTTCTTC
CDR3 protein: CAISGREAGVYNEQFF
J gene: TRBJ2-1
V gene: TRBV10-3
clone size: -
D gene: TRBD2

CDR3 DNA: TGTGCCAGCAGCCTGAGGACGGGAGGGACCTACGAGCAGTACTTC
CDR3 protein: CASSLRTGGTYEQYF
J gene: TRBJ2-7
V gene: TRBV7-2
clone size: -
D gene: TRBD2

CDR3 DNA: TGCGCCAGCAGCTTGTTGGGAGGCCCCCAGACTGAAGCTTTCTTT
CDR3 protein: CASSLLGGPQTEAFF
J gene: TRBJ1-1
V gene: TRBV5-1
clone size: -
D gene: -

CDR3 DNA: TGTGCCAGCAGCTTGGGGGGACATGGTGGCACTGAAGCTTTCTTT
CDR3 protein: CASSLGGHGGTEAFF
J gene: TRBJ1-1
V gene: TRBV5-4
clone size: -
D gene: -

CDR3 DNA: TGTGCCAGCTCACCCAGGCAGGAGGGCTACGAGCAGTACTTC
CDR3 protein: CASSPRQEGYEQYF
J gene: TRBJ2-7
V gene: TRBV18
clone size: -
D gene: -

CDR3 DNA: TGTGCCAGCTCACCTACACGGGACGGCACAGATACGCAGTATTTT
CDR3 protein: CASSPTRDGTDTQYF
J gene: TRBJ2-3
V gene: TRBV18
clone size: few
D gene: -

CDR3 DNA: TGCGCCAGCTCGTTTGGGGCATCGAACACTGAAGCTTTCTTT
CDR3 protein: CASSFGASNTEAFF
J gene: TRBJ1-1
V gene: TRBV5-1
clone size: -
D gene: -

CDR3 DNA: TGTGCCAGCAGCTCAGGCGGGGGCTCGGGTGAAGCTTTCTTT
CDR3 protein: CASSSGGGSGEAFF
J gene: TRBJ1-1
V gene: TRBV5-4
clone size: -
D gene: -

CDR3 DNA: TGCGCCAGCAGTGTCGGACTAGGCTACGAGCAGTACTTC
CDR3 protein: CASSVGLGYEQYF
J gene: TRBJ2-7
V gene: TRBV10-1
clone size: -
D gene: TRBD2

CDR3 DNA: TGCAGCGTTGTTTTGGGAAACTACGAGCAGTACTTC
CDR3 protein: CSVVLGNYEQYF
J gene: TRBJ2-7
V gene: TRBV29-1
clone size: -
D gene: -

CDR3 DNA: TGTGCCAGCAGCGTCGGCTTGCAGGCTGGAAACACCATATATTTT
CDR3 protein: CASSVGLQAGNTIYF
J gene: TRBJ1-3
V gene: TRBV11-2
clone size: -
D gene: -

CDR3 DNA: TGTGCCAGCAGACCCCGGGACAAAGCCTACGAGCAGTACTTC
CDR3 protein: CASRPRDKAYEQYF
J gene: TRBJ2-7
V gene: TRBV6-6
clone size: -
D gene: -

CDR3 DNA: TGTGCCAGCAGCTTACTAGCGGGAGAGACAGAGACCCAGTACTTC
CDR3 protein: CASSLLAGETETQYF
J gene: TRBJ2-5
V gene: TRBV7-2
clone size: -
D gene: TRBD2

CDR3 DNA: TGTGCCAGCAGTTTACTCGGGGGGGGCCGGGAGACCCAGTACTTC
CDR3 protein: CASSLLGGGRETQYF
J gene: TRBJ2-5
V gene: TRBV27
clone size: -
D gene: TRBD2

CDR3 DNA: TGTGCCAGCAGCTCGCAAAGCGGACAAGAGACCCAGTACTTC
CDR3 protein: CASSSQSGQETQYF
J gene: TRBJ2-5
V gene: TRBV5-4
clone size: once
D gene: -

CDR3 DNA: TGTGCCAGCAGCGAGACAGGGGTTTACTATGGCTACACCTTC
CDR3 protein: CASSETGVYYGYTF
J gene: TRBJ1-2
V gene: TRBV6-6
clone size: many
D gene: TRBD1

CDR3 DNA: TGCGCCAGCAGCCAAGAATATGTCGGATCACCCCTCCACTTT
CDR3 protein: CASSQEYVGSPLHF
J gene: TRBJ1-6
V gene: TRBV4-3
clone size: -
D gene: -